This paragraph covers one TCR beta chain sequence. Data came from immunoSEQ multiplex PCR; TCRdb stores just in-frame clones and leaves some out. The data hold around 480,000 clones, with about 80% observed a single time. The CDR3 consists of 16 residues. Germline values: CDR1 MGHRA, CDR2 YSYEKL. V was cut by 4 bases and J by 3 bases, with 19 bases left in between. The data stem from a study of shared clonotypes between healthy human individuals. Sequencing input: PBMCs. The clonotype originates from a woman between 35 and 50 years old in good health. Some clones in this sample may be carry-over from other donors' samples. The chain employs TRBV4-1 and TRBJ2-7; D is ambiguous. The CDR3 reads CASSLLPPPGVYEQYF. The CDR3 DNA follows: TGCGCCAGCAGCCTCCTCCCCCCCCCGGGCGTCTACGAGCAGTACTTC.